One and the same sample provided the 10 T cell receptor beta chains below, sequenced in a study of blood T cell repertoires in COVID-19. Clones were sequenced by immunoSEQ multiplex PCR, and TCRdb holds only the in-frame ones, with some missing. The sample includes around 260,000 clones, roughly 85% of them seen just once. Source material: peripheral blood. These receptors came from a woman aged 25 to 39 with active or convalescent COVID-19.

This clone was observed a single time. V usage is TRBV5-5 and J usage is TRBJ2-1, with a possible D match to TRBD1 (5 bases). The V end lost 0 bases, the J end lost 11 bases, and 18 bases lay between the germline ends. The CDR3 has 15 residues. CDR1 is SGHKS, CDR2 YYEKEE, per germline (reference sequence). CDR3 DNA: TGTGCCAGCAGCTTGGAAGGGAACAGGCTGTCCAAGCAGTTCTTC. This codes for CASSLEGNRLSKQFF.

This chain joins TRBV18 and TRBJ1-1; 7 positions agree with TRBD1. Germline trimming cut 2 bases from V and 0 bases from J; bases unmatched to any gene: 15. The CDR3 runs to 19 residues. The germline V gene has CDR1 KGHSH and CDR2 LQKENI. CDR3 in DNA: TGTGCCAGCTCACCAATGCTCCTCCTAGGGGGCAGGGTGAACACTGAAGCTTTCTTT. Encoded protein: CASSPMLLLGGRVNTEAFF. The full variable domain, in which reference TRBV18 and TRBJ1-1 provide the parts outside the CDR3, is NAGVMQNPRHLVRRRGQEARLRCSPMKGHSHVYWYRQLPEEGLKFMVYLQKENIIDESGMPKERFSAEFPKEGPSILRIQQVVRGDSAAYFCASSPMLLLGGRVNTEAFFGQGTRLTVV.

The chain joins TRBV27 to TRBJ2-5; TRBD1 matches at 8 bases. V gave up 4 bases and J gave up 1 base; unmatched junction bases: 5. Germline V CDR1 and CDR2: MNHEY, SMNVEV (reference sequence). This CDR3 comprises 15 residues. The CDR3 sequence is CASSSWDRRQETQYF. CDR3 sequence (DNA): TGTGCCAGCAGTTCGTGGGACAGGCGCCAAGAGACCCAGTACTTC.

This CDR3 is CASSFSQGPGELFF. DNA of the CDR3: TGTGCCAGCAGCTTTTCACAGGGTCCCGGGGAGCTGTTTTTT. The J gene is TRBJ2-2, the V gene TRBV5-6; D is possibly TRBD1 (6 bases). The CDR3 spans 14 residues. From germline, CDR1 is SGHDT and CDR2 YYEEEE. V lost 2 bases to trimming and J lost 6 bases, with 11 bases between them.

The chain couples TRBV30 to TRBJ2-3, with D perhaps TRBD1 (6 bases). Germline-derived CDR1 and CDR2 are GTSNPN and SVGIG (reference sequence). The CDR3 runs 15 residues. V was cut by 3 bases and J by 7 bases, with 20 bases left in between. CDR3 sequence (DNA): TGTGCCTGGAGCGAGAGAGGCCGGGACACCAATACGCAGTATTTT. It specifies CAWSERGRDTNTQYF.

The chain recombines TRBV12-3 or TRBV12-4 with TRBJ2-5; possibly TRBD1 for D (6 bases). The CDR3 contains 13 residues. The V end was cut by 3 bases, the J end by 2 bases, with 7 bases between. CDR3 in amino acids: CASSFQGQETQYF. The CDR3 coding sequence is TGTGCCAGCAGTTTTCAGGGGCAAGAGACCCAGTACTTC.

The CDR3, as DNA: TGTGCCAGTAGTGTTAGCGGGGGGGATCGCGAGCAGTACTTC. Translating gives CASSVSGGDREQYF. The V call is TRBV19, the J call TRBJ2-7; 11 bases line up with TRBD2. CDR1 is LNHDA and CDR2 is SQIVND in the germline V gene (reference sequence). CDR3 size: 14 residues. After removal of 5 bases from V and 6 bases from J, the junction contained 6 bases not matched to a gene.

This rearrangement joins TRBV19 to TRBJ1-2; D is undetermined. The CDR3 has 14 residues. Germline assignment: CDR1 LNHDA and CDR2 SQIVND (reference sequence). The V end lost 7 bases, the J end lost 0 bases, and 12 bases lay between the germline ends. The chain's CDR3 is CASTSIGTNYGYTF. The CDR3 DNA follows: TGTGCCAGTACCTCCATCGGGACTAACTATGGCTACACCTTC. The variable domain in full, completed from reference TRBV19 and TRBJ1-2, reads DGGITQSPKYLFRKEGQNVTLSCEQNLNHDAMYWYRQDPGQGLRLIYYSQIVNDFQKGDIAEGYSVSREKKESFPLTVTSAQKNPTAFYLCASTSIGTNYGYTFGSGTRLTVV.

The chain recombines TRBV10-1 with TRBJ1-6; D is perhaps TRBD1 (6 bases). From germline, CDR1 is WNHNN and CDR2 SYGVQD (reference sequence). The CDR3 runs to 17 residues. Trimming took 6 bases from V and 0 from J, leaving 15 bases between them. The CDR3 region has the DNA TGCGCCAGCAGGGCGGCAGGGGCTAGCTCCTATAATTCACCCCTCCACTTT. It codes for CASRAAGASSYNSPLHF.

The V gene is TRBV20-1, the J gene TRBJ1-1, with 8 bases fitting TRBD1. Per the germline V gene, CDR1 is DFQATT and CDR2 is SNEGSKA (reference sequence). The CDR3 is made up of 15 amino acids. V was pared by 3 bases and J by 7 bases, with 13 bases of the junction left unmatched. Written as DNA, the CDR3 is TGCAGTGCTAGTATGCGACAGGGGTTCTTGTTTGAAGCTTTCTTT. Protein: CSASMRQGFLFEAFF.